Below are 20 T cell receptor beta chains sequenced from a single sample in a study of blood T cells in healthy people across ages. Primers used in a second PCR of roughly 7 to 12 cycles were a sample-barcoded 5' primer and a J-beta primer mix. TCRdb re-called the 5' RACE reads through MiXCR, storing one row per CDR3 protein. The sample has 650,000 to 700,000 distinct CDR3 sequences; 32% are singletons. Sequencing was carried out using blood. The source of these receptors is a woman of 80 years or more in good health.

This clonotype was counted a few times. One base away lies a much larger clone, so this may be a sequencing read error. V is TRBV5-6 and J is TRBJ2-7; D is perhaps TRBD2 (6 bases). Trimming left V 6 bases short and J 5 bases short, with 18 bases between. Germline V CDR1 and CDR2: SGHDT, YYEEEE. The CDR3 totals 14 residues. CDR3 loop: CASIRAGTGHEQYF. CDR3 coding DNA: TGTGCCAGCATCCGTGCGGGGACCGGCCACGAGCAGTACTTC.

The V call is TRBV5-1, the J call TRBJ2-7; 12 bases match TRBD2. The CDR3 loop spans 15 amino acids. Trimming took 0 bases from V and 5 from J; bases not matched to a gene: 3. Germline lookup yields CDR1 SGHRS and CDR2 YFSETQ. The CDR3 DNA is TGCGCCAGCAGCTTGGCTAGCGGGGGGGTCCACGAGCAGTACTTC. Translated, it gives CASSLASGGVHEQYF.

The chain recombines TRBV5-1 with TRBJ1-2; no definite D call. This CDR3 spans 14 amino acids. CDR1 and CDR2 (germline): SGHRS, YFSETQ. The V gene lost 4 bases and the J gene lost 3 bases, with 13 bases spanning the gap. CDR3 sequence reads: CASSPPTPDYGYTF. CDR3 nucleotide sequence: TGCGCCAGCAGCCCGCCTACACCCGACTATGGCTACACCTTC. Complete variable domain (other parts from reference TRBV5-1 and TRBJ1-2): KAGVTQTPRYLIKTRGQQVTLSCSPISGHRSVSWYQQTPGQGLQFLFEYFSETQRNKGNFPGRFSGRQFSNSRSEMNVSTLELGDSALYLCASSPPTPDYGYTFGSGTRLTVV.

The rearrangement links TRBV20-1 to TRBJ2-2; no clear D gene. Germline values: CDR1 DFQATT, CDR2 SNEGSKA (reference sequence). The CDR3 covers 17 residues. V was clipped by 0 bases and J by 5 bases, with 19 bases between them. CDR3 sequence (DNA): TGCAGTGCTAGAGATGTGGGAAGGCGCGTTGGAACCGGGGAGCTGTTTTTT. It codes for CSARDVGRRVGTGELFF.

V is TRBV18 and J is TRBJ1-1; unclear D gene. V was trimmed by 6 bases and J by 7 bases, leaving 12 bases between them. The V gene's germline CDR1 is KGHSH and CDR2 LQKENI. CDR3 length equals 12 residues. The CDR3 is CASSYETGEAFF. The CDR3 DNA follows: TGTGCCAGCTCGTACGAGACGGGTGAAGCTTTCTTT.

This clonotype has only a few counts. The chain carries TRBV13 and TRBJ1-2, with 12 positions matching TRBD1. Trimming removed 6 bases from V and 6 bases from J; junction bases left unmatched: 8. Germline V CDR1 and CDR2: PRHDT, FYEKMQ (reference sequence). The CDR3 has 15 residues. The CDR3 loop reads CASRIRDRGLHGYTF. In DNA, the CDR3 is TGTGCCAGCAGGATCCGGGACAGGGGGCTGCATGGCTACACCTTC.

The V call is TRBV7-2, the J call TRBJ2-3; 15 bases are shared with TRBD2. Losses at the gene ends were 8 bases for V and 6 bases for J; bases not matched to a gene: 3. This CDR3 region has 14 residues. Germline V gene data show CDR1 as SGHTA and CDR2 as FQGNSA. The CDR3 DNA is TGTGCCAGCGGGACTAGCGGGGGGAAGGATACGCAGTATTTT. As protein: CASGTSGGKDTQYF.

This clonotype was seen ten or more times. The chain joins TRBV12-3 or TRBV12-4 to TRBJ2-6, with D unclear. V dropped 5 bases and J dropped 2 bases, with 13 bases sitting between them. CDR3 length: 16 residues. CDR3 region: CASSANPAAGANVLTF. The CDR3 coding sequence is TGTGCCAGCAGTGCAAACCCTGCAGCTGGGGCCAACGTCCTGACTTTC.

V is TRBV2 and J is TRBJ2-2, with no clear D. The CDR3 contains 12 residues. Germline CDR1 SNHLY, CDR2 FYNNEI. Between the trimmed V and J ends, which lost 10 bases and 5 bases, there was a span of 11 bases. CDR3 amino acids: CAIPKGTGELFF. The CDR3 DNA follows: TGTGCCATCCCGAAGGGTACCGGGGAGCTGTTTTTT.

The genes are TRBV5-6 and TRBJ1-6; D is unresolved. The CDR3 length is 16 residues. Per the germline V gene, CDR1 is SGHDT and CDR2 is YYEEEE. Between the trimmed V and J ends, which lost 4 bases and 6 bases, there was a span of 17 bases. CDR3 DNA: TGTGCCAGCAGCCCGCTCTCGTTCCTGGGTAATTCACCCCTCCACTTT. Translated: CASSPLSFLGNSPLHF.

This clonotype was recorded a few times. This may come from a read error, since a much larger clone is one base off. This chain connects TRBV4-3 to TRBJ2-6, with D uncertain. Looked up from germline, CDR1 is LGHNA and CDR2 is YSLEER. CDR3 length equals 16 residues. The CDR3 here is CASSQISVSEANVLTF. CDR3 sequence (DNA): TGCGCCAGCAGCCAAATTTCAGTCTCTGAGGCCAACGTCCTGACTTTC.

This clonotype occurred many times. The rearrangement links TRBV4-1 to TRBJ1-6; 8 positions match TRBD1. Trimming took 4 bases from V and 7 from J; bases not matched to a gene: 9. Germline CDR1 and CDR2: MGHRA and YSYEKL. There are 16 residues in the CDR3. CDR3 nucleotides: TGCGCCAGCAGCCTCACCCGGGACAGGAACAATTCACCCCTCCACTTT. It is translated as CASSLTRDRNNSPLHF.

This clonotype came up many times. The chain joins TRBV5-4 to TRBJ2-7, with TRBD1 matching over 9 bases. Unmatched junction bases numbered 6, after V lost 1 base and J lost 4 bases. CDR3 size: 15 residues. Germline loops: CDR1 SGHNT, CDR2 YYREEE (reference sequence). CDR3 sequence (DNA): TGTGCCAGCAGCTTGCCGGGACAGGGTATGTACGAGCAGTACTTC. It yields the protein CASSLPGQGMYEQYF.

This clonotype was recorded at least ten times. CDR3 sequence (DNA): TGTGCCAGCAAGACGACGATGGGCCAGGGGGGAAAAGAGCAGTACTTC. Amino acid sequence: CASKTTMGQGGKEQYF. This chain uses TRBV7-2 with TRBJ2-5; D is perhaps TRBD1 (7 bases). CDR1 is SGHTA, CDR2 FQGNSA, per germline. The CDR3 is made up of 16 amino acids. V shed 7 bases and J shed 11 bases, with 29 bases lying between them.

This clonotype came up many times. The chain has TRBV7-2 and TRBJ2-5; a possible D gene is TRBD2 (6 bases). The V end was cut by 3 bases, the J end by 5 bases, with 13 bases between. Germline V CDR1 and CDR2: SGHTA, FQGNSA. This CDR3 contains 14 residues. The DNA for the CDR3 is TGTGCCAGCAGCTTGCTACTAGCCTCCGAGACCCAGTACTTC. Amino acids: CASSLLLASETQYF.

The chain recombines TRBV10-3 with TRBJ2-1, with a weak D call TRBD1 (6 bases). From germline, CDR1 is ENHRY and CDR2 SYGVKD. CDR3 length: 13 amino acids. Trimming stripped 7 bases from V and 5 bases from J, with 12 bases between. The CDR3 sequence is CAITGTLNNEQFF. CDR3 sequence (DNA): TGTGCCATCACCGGGACACTAAACAATGAGCAGTTCTTC.

On this clonotype itself: A much larger clone differs from this one at a single base, so this may be a read error. The J gene is TRBJ1-2, the V gene TRBV7-2; possible D gene TRBD1, 5 bases. This CDR3 has 16 amino acids. The germline V gene encodes CDR1 SGHTA and CDR2 FQGNSA. V gave up 1 base and J gave up 4 bases, with 16 bases separating them. CDR3 coding DNA: TGTGCCAGCAGCTTAGATTGGGGACGAGGGGCCTATGGCTACACCTTC. Its protein is CASSLDWGRGAYGYTF. Variable domain in full (rest from reference TRBV7-2 and TRBJ1-2): GAGVSQSPSNKVTEKGKDVELRCDPISGHTALYWYRQSLGQGLEFLIYFQGNSAPDKSGLPSDRFSAERTGGSVSTLTIQRTQQEDSAVYLCASSLDWGRGAYGYTFGSGTRLTVV.

The gene calls are TRBV5-6 and TRBJ1-1; tentative D call: TRBD1 (5 bases). The germline V gene has CDR1 SGHDT and CDR2 YYEEEE. V was clipped by 4 bases and J by 13 bases, with 20 bases between them. This CDR3 spans 13 amino acids. The CDR3, as DNA: TGTGCCAGCAGCCTCGACAGTCGACTGCAAGTTTTCTTT. Translated, it gives CASSLDSRLQVFF. Complete variable domain (other parts from reference TRBV5-6 and TRBJ1-1): DAGVTQSPTHLIKTRGQQVTLRCSPKSGHDTVSWYQQALGQGPQFIFQYYEEEERQRGNFPDRFSGHQFPNYSSELNVNALLLGDSALYLCASSLDSRLQVFFGQGTRLTVV.

The rearrangement joins TRBV5-5 to TRBJ2-6; no definite D call. V shed 5 bases and J shed 4 bases, with 13 bases lying between them. This CDR3 has 15 residues. Germline assignment: CDR1 SGHKS and CDR2 YYEKEE (reference sequence). The DNA of the CDR3 is TGTGCCAGCAGGGCTGAGTTGTACGGGGCCAACGTCCTGACTTTC. It translates to CASRAELYGANVLTF.

Points on this clonotype: A much larger clone is a single base away; this may be a read error. The chain links TRBV9 to TRBJ2-5; 7 bases map to TRBD1. The V segment lost 0 bases and the J segment 11 bases; nucleotides outside the gene matches: 10. The CDR3 length is 14 residues. Looked up from germline, CDR1 is SGDLS and CDR2 is YYNGEE. As DNA, the CDR3 is TGTGCCAGCAGCGTAGGGGACAGAGGGAATGAGCAGTACTTC. Translated: CASSVGDRGNEQYF.